What follows are 28 T cell receptor beta chains derived from one specimen sequenced in a study of identical twins. MiXCR, applied by TCRdb to the 5' RACE reads, yields one record per CDR3 protein. This table holds approximately 140,000 distinct CDR3 sequences, 3% to 4.5% found once. Sample: memory T cells sorted from blood. Receptors were obtained from a man aged 18 to 30 in good health.

This clonotype showed up many times. The genes are TRBV7-9 and TRBJ1-4, with D hard to call. Trimming pared 5 bases from V and 7 bases from J, leaving 5 bases between. CDR3 length: 11 amino acids. Germline V gives CDR1 SEHNR, CDR2 FQNEAQ (reference sequence). CDR3 in DNA: TGTGCCAGCAGCCCCCTTGAAAAACTGTTTTTT. Translated: CASSPLEKLFF. Complete variable domain (other parts from reference TRBV7-9 and TRBJ1-4): DTGVSQNPRHKITKRGQNVTFRCDPISEHNRLYWYRQTLGQGPEFLTYFQNEAQLEKSRLLSDRFSAERPKGSFSTLEIQRTEQGDSAMYLCASSPLEKLFFGSGTQLSVL.

The chain has TRBV28 and TRBJ2-1; D remains unclear. V was cut by 8 bases and J by 6 bases, with 17 bases left in between. The germline V gene has CDR1 MDHEN and CDR2 SYDVKM. The CDR3 extends over 14 amino acids. CDR3 DNA sequence: TGTGCCAGCCCGATTAAGGACGGTTTCAATGAGCAGTTCTTC. Translated, it gives CASPIKDGFNEQFF.

This clonotype came up many times. The chain combines TRBV15 with TRBJ2-7; D gene uncertain. The V and J ends lost 1 base and 4 bases respectively, with 5 bases between them. Germline-derived CDR1 and CDR2 are LNHNV and YYDKDF (reference sequence). The CDR3 covers 12 residues. The DNA of the CDR3 is TGTGCCACCAGCAGAGGTTCGTACGAGCAGTACGTC. This translates into CATSRGSYEQYV.

Many counts were recorded for this clonotype. The J gene is TRBJ2-3, the V gene TRBV11-2; TRBD1 matches 7 bases. The trim removed 4 bases at V and 1 base at J, leaving 5 bases unmatched. Germline V CDR1 and CDR2: SGHAT, FQNNGV. This CDR3 is built from 15 residues. In DNA form, the CDR3 reads TGTGCCAGCAGCTCACTGACAGGGCGCACAGATACGCAGTATTTT. Translating it yields CASSSLTGRTDTQYF.

In this sample, this clonotype turned up many times. This CDR3 reads CASSSSSADTQYF. CDR3 nucleotide sequence: TGTGCCAGCAGCTCCAGTTCCGCAGATACGCAGTATTTT. V is TRBV9 and J is TRBJ2-3; no clear D gene. The CDR3 totals 13 residues. V was pared by 4 bases and J by 4 bases, with 10 bases between. Germline V gene data show CDR1 as SGDLS and CDR2 as YYNGEE.

This clonotype was picked up many times. The chain uses TRBV9 and TRBJ2-4; D not certain. CDR1 is SGDLS, CDR2 YYNGEE, per germline. There are 17 residues in the CDR3. Trimming pared 0 bases from V and 1 base from J, leaving 14 bases between. This chain's CDR3 is CASSVGHSLVAKNIQYF. The CDR3 bases are TGTGCCAGCAGCGTAGGACATAGCCTCGTGGCCAAAAACATTCAGTACTTC.

The table lists this clonotype with many counts. The V gene is TRBV12-3 or TRBV12-4, the J gene TRBJ1-4; perhaps TRBD1 as D (5 bases). The V end was cut by 1 base, the J end by 8 bases, with 14 bases between. There are 15 residues in the CDR3. CDR3: CASSLDHRMGEKLFF. The CDR3 DNA sequence: TGTGCCAGCAGTTTAGATCACAGGATGGGGGAAAAACTGTTTTTT.

A note on this clonotype: A much bigger clone sits one base away, suggesting this may be a read error. The V gene is TRBV5-6, the J gene TRBJ2-6; either TRBD1 or TRBD2 may supply D (5 bases each). The germline V gene has CDR1 SGHDT and CDR2 YYEEEE. This CDR3 is 18 amino acids long. The CDR3 is CVSSSPPGRISGANVLTF. The CDR3 DNA is TGTGTCAGCAGCTCCCCTCCGGGACGGATCTCTGGGGCCAACGTCCTGACTTTC.

This clonotype was counted ten times or more. V gene TRBV20-1 combines with J gene TRBJ2-3; D is unresolved. V lost 4 bases, J lost 4 bases, and 9 bases lay in between. Germline lookup yields CDR1 DFQATT and CDR2 SNEGSKA (reference sequence). CDR3 size: 12 residues. CDR3: CSANVRPDTQYF. CDR3 coding DNA: TGCAGTGCTAACGTCCGGCCAGATACGCAGTATTTT.

This clonotype came up many times. This chain uses TRBV12-3 or TRBV12-4 with TRBJ1-5; possible D gene TRBD1, 5 bases. This CDR3 is built from 14 residues. V dropped 1 base and J dropped 13 bases, with 17 bases sitting between them. In DNA, the CDR3 is TGTGCCAGCAGTTTAGAGACGAGGGGCTTGCCGCAGCATTTT. This translates into CASSLETRGLPQHF.

Ten or more counts support this clonotype. The chain uses TRBV29-1 and TRBJ2-7, with a tentative D call TRBD1 (5 bases). CDR1 and CDR2 from the germline V gene are SQVTM and ANQGSEA. Trimming removed 2 bases at V and 6 bases at J, with 8 bases between. The length of the CDR3 is 11 residues. In nucleotides, the CDR3 is TGCAGCGTTGAATTGGGGCTCGAGCAGTACTTC. It is translated as CSVELGLEQYF.

This clonotype has at least ten counts. The J gene is TRBJ1-2, the V gene TRBV12-3 or TRBV12-4; possible D gene TRBD1, 5 bases. This CDR3 is 14 amino acids long. Trimming removed 5 bases at V and 4 bases at J, with 14 bases between. The CDR3 sequence: CASSTRDAFYGYTF. The CDR3 nucleotides are TGTGCCAGCAGTACCCGGGACGCATTCTATGGCTACACCTTC.

This clonotype was counted many times. The chain has TRBV7-9 and TRBJ1-5; no clear D. Germline lookup yields CDR1 SEHNR and CDR2 FQNEAQ (reference sequence). V lost 3 bases, J lost 2 bases, and 8 bases lay in between. The CDR3 sequence is 14 residues long. The CDR3 bases are TGTGCCAGCAGCTTTGATGCGGGCAATCAGCCCCAGCATTTT. It codes for CASSFDAGNQPQHF.

In its sample, this clonotype was seen many times. V usage is TRBV7-2 and J usage is TRBJ2-1; TRBD1 matches 9 bases. In germline, CDR1 is SGHTA, CDR2 FQGNSA. The CDR3 totals 16 residues. With V trimmed by 4 bases and J by 9 bases, 13 bases remained unmatched. CDR3 region: CASSSTIPTGGGEQFF. The CDR3 bases are TGTGCCAGCAGCTCAACTATCCCGACAGGGGGTGGTGAGCAGTTCTTC.

This clonotype was detected ten times or more. The chain recombines TRBV2 with TRBJ1-6; no clear D. The CDR3 extends over 13 amino acids. Trimming took 2 bases from V and 7 from J, leaving 6 bases between them. The germline CDR1 and CDR2 sequences are SNHLY and FYNNEI. CDR3 coding DNA: TGTGCCAGCAGTGAATCAAGGAATTCACCCCTCCACTTT. Residues: CASSESRNSPLHF.

This clonotype was seen a handful of times. The gene calls are TRBV27 and TRBJ1-2, with D perhaps TRBD1 (5 bases). The CDR3 spans 15 residues. The V and J ends lost 6 bases and 3 bases respectively, with 17 bases between them. Germline V gene data show CDR1 as MNHEY and CDR2 as SMNVEV (reference sequence). CDR3: CASSRYAGTYYGYTF. The CDR3 DNA follows: TGTGCCAGCAGCCGCTACGCCGGGACGTACTATGGCTACACCTTC.

Many counts were recorded for this clonotype. The chain links TRBV20-1 to TRBJ2-7; 11 positions agree with TRBD1. The ends lost 5 bases at V and 3 bases at J; junction bases unmatched: 3. The CDR3 extends over 13 amino acids. CDR1 and CDR2 from the germline V gene are DFQATT and SNEGSKA (reference sequence). The DNA of the CDR3 is TGCAGTGCTCCCGGGACAGGGGGCTACGAGCAGTACTTC. Its protein product is CSAPGTGGYEQYF.

At least ten counts were recorded for this clonotype. The CDR3, as DNA: TGTGCCAGCAGTTTAACTAGAGGGCCCTACAATGAGCAGTTCTTC. Its protein product is CASSLTRGPYNEQFF. The chain has TRBV28 and TRBJ2-1, with D maybe TRBD2 (5 bases). V was clipped by 2 bases and J by 2 bases, with 10 bases between them. Germline CDR1 reads MDHEN; CDR2 reads SYDVKM. The CDR3 totals 15 residues.

This clonotype was seen many times. The V call is TRBV5-1, the J call TRBJ2-3; 7 bases line up with TRBD2. Germline trimming cut 0 bases from V and 4 bases from J; bases unmatched to any gene: 11. Per germline, CDR1 SGHRS and CDR2 YFSETQ. The CDR3 extends over 17 amino acids. The CDR3 is CASSLEGAGRGADTQYF. As DNA, the CDR3 is TGCGCCAGCAGCTTGGAGGGAGCGGGGAGAGGAGCAGATACGCAGTATTTT.

In its sample, this clonotype was seen many times. One end of the junction is discordant with germline, which a read error may explain. The chain carries TRBV20-1 and TRBJ2-7; 9 positions agree with TRBD2. In germline, CDR1 is DFQATT, CDR2 SNEGSKA (reference sequence). The CDR3 contains 13 residues. DNA of the CDR3: TGCAGTGCGAGAGCGGGAGGTTCCTACGAGCAGTACTTC. Encoded protein: CSARAGGSYEQYF.

This clonotype was counted between two and nine times. This chain connects TRBV2 to TRBJ2-7; 7 bases are a match to TRBD1. Germline loops: CDR1 SNHLY, CDR2 FYNNEI. The length of the CDR3 is 14 residues. V lost 4 bases to trimming and J lost 0 bases; unmatched junction nucleotides: 3. This chain's CDR3 is CASSGTGYSYEQYV. In DNA form, the CDR3 reads TGTGCCAGCAGTGGGACAGGTTACTCCTACGAGCAGTACGTC.

The chain links TRBV18 to TRBJ2-5; D unresolved. The V end lost 6 bases, the J end lost 5 bases, and 7 bases lay between the germline ends. Germline V CDR1 and CDR2: KGHSH, LQKENI. The CDR3 runs 11 residues. The CDR3 loop reads CASSEGETQYF. The CDR3 bases are TGTGCCAGCTCGGAAGGGGAGACCCAGTACTTC.

In this sample, this clonotype turned up many times. The chain recombines TRBV14 with TRBJ1-6; possibly TRBD1 for D (6 bases). The V end lost 0 bases, the J end lost 14 bases, and 20 bases lay between the germline ends. The CDR3 extends over 16 amino acids. Germline CDR1 and CDR2: SGHDN and FVKESK. This chain's CDR3 is CASSQDYRVGITTLHF. DNA for the CDR3: TGTGCCAGCAGCCAAGACTACAGGGTGGGGATCACGACCCTCCACTTT. The full variable domain, completed using reference TRBV14 and TRBJ1-6, is EAGVTQFPSHSVIEKGQTVTLRCDPISGHDNLYWYRRVMGKEIKFLLHFVKESKQDESGMPNNRFLAERTGGTYSTLKVQPAELEDSGVYFCASSQDYRVGITTLHFGNGTRLTVT.

This clonotype occurred many times. The genes are TRBV6-2 or TRBV6-3 and TRBJ2-7, with D possibly TRBD2 on 6 matching bases. The germline V and J ends were trimmed by 8 bases and 3 bases, with 11 bases remaining between them. The CDR3 totals 12 residues. Germline lookup yields CDR1 MNHEY and CDR2 SVGEGT. The CDR3 DNA reads TGTGCCAGCGGGAGGATAAACTACGAGCAGTACTTC. Protein: CASGRINYEQYF.

As concerns this clonotype: Given the absence of the conserved phenylalanine or tryptophan at the CDR3 end, a read error is likely. The DNA is left out, because the CDR3 cannot be placed on it with certainty; the CDR3 is given as TCRdb lists it. The chain links TRBV19 to TRBJ2-4; TRBD1 is the table's D call and was not checked against the DNA. Germline V gene sequence: CDR1 LNHDA, CDR2 SQIVND (reference sequence). From its first to its last residue, the CDR3 has 14 amino acids. This CDR3 reads CASSSPGGKNIQCC.

This clonotype occurred many times. CDR3 protein: CASSQVVPHRGRVTDTQYF. In DNA form, the CDR3 reads TGTGCCAGCAGCCAAGTGGTCCCTCACAGGGGCCGCGTCACAGATACGCAGTATTTT. The J gene is TRBJ2-3, the V gene TRBV3-1; TRBD1 agrees at 7 bases. The CDR3 is made up of 19 amino acids. The germline gives CDR1 LGHDT, CDR2 YNNKEL (reference sequence). V was pared by 1 base and J by 2 bases, with 15 bases of the junction left unmatched.

The sample holds many counts of this clonotype. The genes are TRBV3-1 and TRBJ2-5; 7 nucleotides match TRBD1. V lost 4 bases and J lost 1; bases outside the gene matches: 3. The CDR3 covers 14 residues. CDR1 is LGHDT and CDR2 is YNNKEL in the germline V gene (reference sequence). CDR3 residues: CASSPGTAQETQYF. In nucleotides, the CDR3 is TGTGCCAGCAGCCCCGGGACAGCCCAAGAGACCCAGTACTTC.

This clonotype showed up many times. The chain combines TRBV29-1 with TRBJ2-1, with a weak D call TRBD1 (6 bases). V lost 4 bases to trimming and J lost 0 bases, with 13 bases between them. This CDR3 comprises 15 residues. CDR1 and CDR2 (germline): SQVTM, ANQGSEA. CDR3 bases: TGCAGCGTTGCGCTAGGACAGCGCTCCTACAATGAGCAGTTCTTC. It translates to CSVALGQRSYNEQFF.